This T cell receptor beta chain was recorded in a study of T cell responses to AZD1222 COVID-19 vaccine. The method was immunoSEQ multiplex PCR; TCRdb's version includes in-frame clones alone and lacks a portion of them. The repertoire holds fewer than 180,000 clones, with approximately 92% as singletons. CDR3 size: 13 residues. V was trimmed by 2 bases and J by 4 bases, leaving 6 bases between them. Germline CDR1 is MNHEY and CDR2 is SMNVEV (reference sequence). The chain combines TRBV27 with TRBJ1-5; D not certain. The sequence came from an adult who received the AZD1222 COVID-19 vaccine. This specimen consisted of peripheral blood, obtained 28 days after the second AZD1222 dose. CDR3 sequence (DNA): TGTGCCAGCAGTTTACGAGGGAATCAGCCCCAGCATTTT. This sequence encodes CASSLRGNQPQHF.